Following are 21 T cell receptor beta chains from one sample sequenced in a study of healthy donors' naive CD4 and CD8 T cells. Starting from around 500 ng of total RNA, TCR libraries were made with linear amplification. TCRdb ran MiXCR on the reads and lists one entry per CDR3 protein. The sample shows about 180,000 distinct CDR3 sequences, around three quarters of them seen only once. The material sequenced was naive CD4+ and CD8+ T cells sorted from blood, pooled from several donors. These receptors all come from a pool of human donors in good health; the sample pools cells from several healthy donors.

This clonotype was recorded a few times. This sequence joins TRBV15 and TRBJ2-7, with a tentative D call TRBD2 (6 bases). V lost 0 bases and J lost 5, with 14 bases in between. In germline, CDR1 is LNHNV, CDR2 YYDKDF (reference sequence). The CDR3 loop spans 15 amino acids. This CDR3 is CATSRDRRAGHEQYF. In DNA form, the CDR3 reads TGTGCCACCAGCAGAGATCGGAGGGCCGGGCACGAGCAGTACTTC.

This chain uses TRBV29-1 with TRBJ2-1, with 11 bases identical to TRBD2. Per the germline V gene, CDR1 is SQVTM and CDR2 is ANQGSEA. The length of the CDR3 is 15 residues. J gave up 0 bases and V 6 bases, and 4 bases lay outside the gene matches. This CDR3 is CSVPGLAGSYNEQFF. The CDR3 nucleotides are TGCAGCGTCCCTGGACTAGCGGGCTCCTACAATGAGCAGTTCTTC.

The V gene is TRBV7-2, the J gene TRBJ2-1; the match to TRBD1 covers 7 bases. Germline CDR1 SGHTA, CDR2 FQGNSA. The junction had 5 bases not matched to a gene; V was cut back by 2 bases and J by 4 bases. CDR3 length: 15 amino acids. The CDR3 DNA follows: TGTGCCAGCAGCTTAACGGGACAGCTTTACAATGAGCAGTTCTTC. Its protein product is CASSLTGQLYNEQFF.

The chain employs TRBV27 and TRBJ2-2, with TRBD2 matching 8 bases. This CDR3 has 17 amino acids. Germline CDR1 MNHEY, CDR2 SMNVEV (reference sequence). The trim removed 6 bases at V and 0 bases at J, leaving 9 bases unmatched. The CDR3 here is CASRSERLAPNTGELFF. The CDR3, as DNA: TGTGCCAGCAGATCCGAAAGACTAGCGCCGAACACCGGGGAGCTGTTTTTT.

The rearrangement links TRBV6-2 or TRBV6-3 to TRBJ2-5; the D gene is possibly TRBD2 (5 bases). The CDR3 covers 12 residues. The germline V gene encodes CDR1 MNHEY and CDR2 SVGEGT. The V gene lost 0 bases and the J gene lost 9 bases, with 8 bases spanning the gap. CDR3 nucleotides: TGTGCCAGCAGTTACTCGTGGGAGCCCCAGTACTTC. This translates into CASSYSWEPQYF.

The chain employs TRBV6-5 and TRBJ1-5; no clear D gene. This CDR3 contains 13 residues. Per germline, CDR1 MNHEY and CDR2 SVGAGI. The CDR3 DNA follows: TGTGCTCGGGGAAGGAGTAGCAATCAGCCCCAGCATTTT. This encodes CARGRSSNQPQHF.

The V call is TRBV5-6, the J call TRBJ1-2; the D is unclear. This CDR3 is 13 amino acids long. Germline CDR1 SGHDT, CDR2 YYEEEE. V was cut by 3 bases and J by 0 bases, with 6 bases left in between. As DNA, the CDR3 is TGTGCCAGCAGCTCCGGCACTAACTATGGCTACACCTTC. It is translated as CASSSGTNYGYTF.

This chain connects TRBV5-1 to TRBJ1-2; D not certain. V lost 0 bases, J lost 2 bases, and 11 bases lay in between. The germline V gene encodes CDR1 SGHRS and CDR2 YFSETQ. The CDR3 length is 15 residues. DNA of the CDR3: TGCGCCAGCAGCTTGGATGAGAAAAGAAACTATGGCTACACCTTC. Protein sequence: CASSLDEKRNYGYTF.

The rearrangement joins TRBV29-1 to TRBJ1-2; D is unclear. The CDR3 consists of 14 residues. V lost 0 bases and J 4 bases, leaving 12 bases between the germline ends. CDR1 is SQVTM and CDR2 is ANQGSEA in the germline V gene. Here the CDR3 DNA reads TGCAGCGTTGAAGAGAGAATACAGCTCTATGGCTACACCTTC. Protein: CSVEERIQLYGYTF.

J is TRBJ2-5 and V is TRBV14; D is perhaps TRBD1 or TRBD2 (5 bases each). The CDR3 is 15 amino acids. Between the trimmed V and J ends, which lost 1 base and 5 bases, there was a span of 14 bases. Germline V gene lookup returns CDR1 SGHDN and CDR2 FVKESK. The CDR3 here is CASSQGRGLRETQYF. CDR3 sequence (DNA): TGTGCCAGCAGCCAAGGACGGGGCCTAAGGGAGACCCAGTACTTC.

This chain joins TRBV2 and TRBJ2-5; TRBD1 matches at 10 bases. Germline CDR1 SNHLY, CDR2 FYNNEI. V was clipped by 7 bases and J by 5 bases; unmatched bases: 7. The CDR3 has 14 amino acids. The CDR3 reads CASTGTGARETQYF. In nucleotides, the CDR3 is TGTGCCAGCACCGGGACAGGGGCGCGGGAGACCCAGTACTTC.

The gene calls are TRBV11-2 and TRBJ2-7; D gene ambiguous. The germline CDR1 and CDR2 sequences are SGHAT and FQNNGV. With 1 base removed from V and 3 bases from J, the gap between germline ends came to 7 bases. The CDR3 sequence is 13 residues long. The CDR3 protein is CASSLVRFYEQYF. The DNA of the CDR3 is TGTGCCAGCAGCTTAGTAAGATTCTACGAGCAGTACTTC. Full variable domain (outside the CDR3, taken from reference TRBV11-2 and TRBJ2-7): EAGVAQSPRYKIIEKRQSVAFWCNPISGHATLYWYQQILGQGPKLLIQFQNNGVVDDSQLPKDRFSAERLKGVDSTLKIQPAKLEDSAVYLCASSLVRFYEQYFGPGTRLTVT.

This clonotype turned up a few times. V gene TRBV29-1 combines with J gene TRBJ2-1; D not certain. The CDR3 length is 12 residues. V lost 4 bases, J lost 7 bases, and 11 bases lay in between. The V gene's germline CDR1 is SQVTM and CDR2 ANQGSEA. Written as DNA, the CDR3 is TGCAGCGTTGCTGCGGTGGGGAATGAGCAGTTCTTC. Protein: CSVAAVGNEQFF.

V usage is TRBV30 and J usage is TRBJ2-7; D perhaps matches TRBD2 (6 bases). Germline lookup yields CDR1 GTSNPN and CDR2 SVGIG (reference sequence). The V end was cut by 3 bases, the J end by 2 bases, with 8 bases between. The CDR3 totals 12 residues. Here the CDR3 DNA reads TGTGCCTGGAGAGCGGGTACCTACGAGCAGTACTTC. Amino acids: CAWRAGTYEQYF.

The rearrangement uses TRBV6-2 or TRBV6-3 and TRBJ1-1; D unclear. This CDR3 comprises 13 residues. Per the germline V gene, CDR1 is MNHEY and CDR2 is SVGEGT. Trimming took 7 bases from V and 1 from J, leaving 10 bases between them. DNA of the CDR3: TGTGCCAGCACCTACCTCAAGAACACTGAAGCTTTCTTT. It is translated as CASTYLKNTEAFF.

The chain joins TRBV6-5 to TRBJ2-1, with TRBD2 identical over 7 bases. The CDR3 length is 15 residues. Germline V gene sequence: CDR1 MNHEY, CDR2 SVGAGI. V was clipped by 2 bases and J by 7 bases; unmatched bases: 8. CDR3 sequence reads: CASSYVAGSVNEQFF. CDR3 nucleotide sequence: TGTGCCAGCAGTTACGTAGCGGGCTCGGTGAATGAGCAGTTCTTC.

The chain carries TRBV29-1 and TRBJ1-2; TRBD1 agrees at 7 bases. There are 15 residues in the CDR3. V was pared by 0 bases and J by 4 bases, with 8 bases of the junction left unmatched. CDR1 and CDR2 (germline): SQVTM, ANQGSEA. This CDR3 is CSVEEGSQGTYGYTF. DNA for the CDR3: TGCAGCGTTGAAGAAGGATCACAGGGGACCTATGGCTACACCTTC.

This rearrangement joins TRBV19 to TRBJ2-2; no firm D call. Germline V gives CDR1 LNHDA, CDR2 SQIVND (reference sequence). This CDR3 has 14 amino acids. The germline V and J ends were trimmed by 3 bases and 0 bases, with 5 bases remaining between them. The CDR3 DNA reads TGTGCCAGTAGTATCGTTACGAACACCGGGGAGCTGTTTTTT. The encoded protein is CASSIVTNTGELFF.

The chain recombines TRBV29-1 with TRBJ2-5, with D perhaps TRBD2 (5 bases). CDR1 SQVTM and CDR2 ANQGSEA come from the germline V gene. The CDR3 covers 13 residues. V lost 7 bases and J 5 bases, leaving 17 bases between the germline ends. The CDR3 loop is CSARRLFRETQYF. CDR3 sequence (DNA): TGCAGCGCACGGAGGCTCTTCAGGGAGACCCAGTACTTC.

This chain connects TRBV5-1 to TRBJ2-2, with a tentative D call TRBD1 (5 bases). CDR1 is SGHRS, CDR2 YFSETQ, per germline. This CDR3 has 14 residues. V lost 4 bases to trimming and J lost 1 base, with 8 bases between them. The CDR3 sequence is CASSLDRNTGELFF. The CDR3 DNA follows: TGCGCCAGCAGCCTCGACAGGAACACCGGGGAGCTGTTTTTT.

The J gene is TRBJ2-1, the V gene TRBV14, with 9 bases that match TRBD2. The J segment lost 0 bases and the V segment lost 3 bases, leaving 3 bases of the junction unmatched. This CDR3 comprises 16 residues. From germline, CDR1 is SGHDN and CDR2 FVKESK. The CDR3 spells CASSQIAGDSYNEQFF. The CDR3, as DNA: TGTGCCAGCAGCCAGATAGCGGGAGACTCCTACAATGAGCAGTTCTTC.